Each of the 19 T cell receptor beta chains below was sequenced from the same sample in a study of blood T cell repertoires in COVID-19. Sequencing was performed with immunoSEQ multiplex PCR; in TCRdb, only in-frame clones are kept and a portion is missing. The top ten clones hold more than 6.5% of a sample with under 45,000 clones, roughly 89% of them seen once. Sample: peripheral blood. The source of these receptors is a man in his 60s with active COVID-19.

V usage is TRBV12-3 or TRBV12-4 and J usage is TRBJ2-1; tentative D call: TRBD2 (5 bases). CDR3 length equals 11 residues. Trimming took off 6 bases at V and 5 bases at J, with 5 bases between the two ends. The DNA of the CDR3 is TGTGCCAGCAGGGGAGACAATGAGCAGTTCTTC. This translates into CASRGDNEQFF.

The V and J genes are TRBV7-7 and TRBJ2-2, with 12 bases fitting TRBD2. Germline lookup yields CDR1 SSHAT and CDR2 FNYEAQ (reference sequence). The CDR3 runs 17 residues. Losses at the gene ends were 3 bases for V and 4 bases for J; bases not matched to a gene: 6. CDR3 nucleotides: TGTGCCAGCAGCTTTAGACTAGCGGGAGTTCTCACCGGGGAGCTGTTTTTT. Residues: CASSFRLAGVLTGELFF.

In its sample, this clone was seen once. The chain joins TRBV12-5 to TRBJ1-1; no reliable D call. The CDR3 totals 14 residues. Deletions cut 2 bases from V and 2 bases from J, with 9 bases between. Germline CDR1 and CDR2: LGHNT and FRNRAP. The CDR3 is CASGLTEINTEAFF. The DNA of the CDR3 is TGTGCTAGTGGTTTGACAGAAATAAACACTGAAGCTTTCTTT.

The rearrangement links TRBV6-6 to TRBJ1-6; a weak D match, TRBD1 (5 bases). V was clipped by 0 bases and J by 10 bases, with 10 bases between them. The V gene's germline CDR1 is MNHNY and CDR2 SVGAGI (reference sequence). The CDR3 has 14 amino acids. CDR3 bases: TGTGCCAGCAGTTACTCCTTAGGGGAATCACCCCTCCACTTT. Translating it yields CASSYSLGESPLHF.

V gene TRBV6-5 combines with J gene TRBJ1-2; a possible D gene is TRBD1 (5 bases). The length of the CDR3 is 14 residues. Per germline, CDR1 MNHEY and CDR2 SVGAGI. V lost 8 bases to trimming and J lost 0 bases, with 13 bases between them. CDR3 amino acids: CASLRQQANYGYTF. DNA for the CDR3: TGTGCCAGCCTTCGACAGCAAGCTAACTATGGCTACACCTTC.

V and J are TRBV5-1 and TRBJ1-1, with 8 bases lining up with TRBD1. The germline V gene has CDR1 SGHRS and CDR2 YFSETQ. With 3 bases clipped from V and 4 bases from J, the junction kept 5 bases outside the gene matches. This CDR3 spans 14 amino acids. This CDR3 is CASSWTDRATEAFF. CDR3 coding DNA: TGCGCCAGCAGCTGGACGGACAGGGCCACTGAAGCTTTCTTT. Combining the CDR3 with reference TRBV5-1 and TRBJ1-1 gives the whole variable domain KAGVTQTPRYLIKTRGQQVTLSCSPISGHRSVSWYQQTPGQGLQFLFEYFSETQRNKGNFPGRFSGRQFSNSRSEMNVSTLELGDSALYLCASSWTDRATEAFFGQGTRLTVV.

This clone was detected only a few times. The J gene is TRBJ1-1, the V gene TRBV4-1; D gene ambiguous. V lost 2 bases and J 8 bases, leaving 15 bases between the germline ends. The CDR3 runs to 14 residues. Germline V gene data show CDR1 as MGHRA and CDR2 as YSYEKL. The CDR3 region is CASSQPRSAAEAFF. The DNA of the CDR3 is TGCGCCAGCAGCCAACCCCGGAGTGCTGCAGAAGCTTTCTTT.

For this clone: Other nucleotide sequences from this sample produce the same CDR3. V usage is TRBV2 and J usage is TRBJ1-5, with a possible D match to TRBD1 (5 bases). The CDR3 totals 14 residues. The germline V gene has CDR1 SNHLY and CDR2 FYNNEI. Trimming left V 2 bases short and J 3 bases short, with 8 bases between. As DNA, the CDR3 is TGTGCCAGCAGTGAACAGGGTTCCAATCAGCCCCAGCATTTT. Its protein is CASSEQGSNQPQHF.

The chain has TRBV3-1 (or the pseudogene TRBV3-2) and TRBJ2-6; a possible D gene is TRBD2 (5 bases). Germline assignment: CDR1 LGHDT and CDR2 YNNKEL (reference sequence). Trimming cost V 0 bases and J 4 bases, with 10 bases left between them. The length of the CDR3 is 16 residues. CDR3 in DNA: TGTGCCAGCAGCCAAGAAGCACCGGGGGGGGCCAACGTCCTGACTTTC. It specifies CASSQEAPGGANVLTF.

The chain has TRBV5-4 and TRBJ2-5, with TRBD2 identical over 10 bases. This CDR3 is built from 16 residues. The germline gives CDR1 SGHNT, CDR2 YYREEE (reference sequence). V shed 4 bases, J shed 2 bases, and the junction held 8 bases outside the gene matches. The CDR3 loop is CASSPGLAVIQETQYF. Written as DNA, the CDR3 is TGTGCCAGCAGCCCCGGACTAGCGGTCATTCAAGAGACCCAGTACTTC.

The genes are TRBV19 and TRBJ1-1, with 8 nucleotides matching TRBD1. The CDR3 covers 15 residues. The ends lost 3 bases at V and 4 bases at J; junction bases unmatched: 7. Germline V CDR1 and CDR2: LNHDA, SQIVND (reference sequence). The CDR3 DNA sequence: TGTGCCAGTAGTATCGGGTCAGGGGGCGGCACTGAAGCTTTCTTT. It specifies CASSIGSGGGTEAFF.

The chain joins TRBV5-1 to TRBJ2-5; TRBD2 aligns across 11 bases. The length of the CDR3 is 17 residues. Trimming at V came to 0 bases and at J to 3 bases, leaving 7 bases not matched to a gene. Germline-derived CDR1 and CDR2 are SGHRS and YFSETQ. The CDR3 region is CASSLGGTSGPKETQYF. Here the CDR3 DNA reads TGCGCCAGCAGCTTGGGGGGGACTAGCGGACCTAAAGAGACCCAGTACTTC.

J is TRBJ2-7 and V is TRBV3-1 (or the pseudogene TRBV3-2); 9 nucleotides align to TRBD2. Germline loops: CDR1 LGHDT, CDR2 YNNKEL (reference sequence). Trimming took 3 bases from V and 2 from J; bases not matched to a gene: 2. The CDR3 consists of 14 residues. The CDR3 here is CASSQRLAAYEQYF. The DNA of the CDR3 is TGTGCCAGCAGCCAGAGACTAGCGGCCTACGAGCAGTACTTC.

This clone was counted once. V and J are TRBV7-9 and TRBJ2-7; 13 nucleotides match TRBD2. From germline, CDR1 is SEHNR and CDR2 FQNEAQ (reference sequence). The CDR3 has 18 amino acids. Trimming took 3 bases from V and 1 from J; bases not matched to a gene: 9. The CDR3 bases are TGTGCCAGCAGCTTTCCACTAGCGGGAGGGCCTCGGTCCTACGAGCAGTACTTC. Its protein is CASSFPLAGGPRSYEQYF.

The table lists this clone with a count of one. V is TRBV4-3 and J is TRBJ1-1, with a tentative D call TRBD1 (5 bases). Looked up from germline, CDR1 is LGHNA and CDR2 is YSLEER. This CDR3 has 17 amino acids. V was pared by 1 base and J by 2 bases, with 17 bases between. This CDR3 reads CASSQAPSRDSNTEAFF. The DNA for the CDR3 is TGCGCCAGCAGCCAAGCACCCTCCAGGGATTCTAACACTGAAGCTTTCTTT.

The chain employs TRBV5-1 and TRBJ2-5; perhaps TRBD1 as D (5 bases). The germline CDR1 and CDR2 sequences are SGHRS and YFSETQ. The CDR3 has 13 residues. Trimming stripped 2 bases from V and 5 bases from J, with 10 bases between. Here the CDR3 reads CASSLGVRETQYF. The CDR3 DNA sequence: TGCGCCAGCAGCTTAGGGGTCAGGGAGACCCAGTACTTC.

The chain combines TRBV3-1 (or the pseudogene TRBV3-2) with TRBJ1-5; D may be TRBD1 (5 bases). The CDR3 is 14 residues long. The germline CDR1 and CDR2 sequences are LGHDT and YNNKEL (reference sequence). Trimming took off 0 bases at V and 6 bases at J, with 9 bases between the two ends. The CDR3 DNA is TGTGCCAGCAGCCAAGATATCGGGGGTCAGCCCCAGCATTTT. This sequence encodes CASSQDIGGQPQHF.

This clone was counted a few times. The chain is built from TRBV7-2 and TRBJ2-7; a possible D gene is TRBD1 (6 bases). CDR1 is SGHTA and CDR2 is FQGNSA in the germline V gene. CDR3 size: 14 residues. The V and J ends lost 5 bases and 7 bases respectively, with 18 bases between them. The CDR3 region is CASSTRQVEVEQYF. CDR3 bases: TGTGCCAGCAGCACCAGACAGGTGGAGGTGGAGCAGTACTTC.

The chain is built from TRBV18 and TRBJ2-3; 7 positions agree with TRBD1. This CDR3 comprises 16 residues. Per the germline V gene, CDR1 is KGHSH and CDR2 is LQKENI. Trimming at V came to 4 bases and at J to 4 bases, leaving 11 bases not matched to a gene. The DNA for the CDR3 is TGTGCCAGCTCACGAGCGACAGGGAACCTCGCAGATACGCAGTATTTT. Encoded protein: CASSRATGNLADTQYF.